This TCR beta chain was retrieved from a study of identical twins. Findings and caveats of the study: Out-of-frame alpha sequences shared between twins exhibited an excess of low generation probability.

Trimming removed 5 bases from V and 3 bases from J; junction bases left unmatched: 3. The CDR3 has 14 amino acids. Germline CDR1 and CDR2: SNHLY and FYNNEI. TCRdb re-analysed the 5' RACE reads in MiXCR, keeping a single row per CDR3 protein. The table has under 500,000 distinct CDR3 sequences, around an eighth seen once. About this clonotype itself: Its cognate antigen is unknown.

These records were also assigned to another study, of yellow fever vaccine responses in identical twins.

The sequencing input was CD4+ T cells sorted from blood. The chain couples TRBV2 to TRBJ1-1; 10 positions agree with TRBD1. The receptor's source is a woman aged 18-29 years in good health. The CDR3 loop reads CASSSTGGHTEAFF. Here the CDR3 DNA reads TGTGCCAGCAGTTCGACAGGGGGCCACACTGAAGCTTTCTTT.